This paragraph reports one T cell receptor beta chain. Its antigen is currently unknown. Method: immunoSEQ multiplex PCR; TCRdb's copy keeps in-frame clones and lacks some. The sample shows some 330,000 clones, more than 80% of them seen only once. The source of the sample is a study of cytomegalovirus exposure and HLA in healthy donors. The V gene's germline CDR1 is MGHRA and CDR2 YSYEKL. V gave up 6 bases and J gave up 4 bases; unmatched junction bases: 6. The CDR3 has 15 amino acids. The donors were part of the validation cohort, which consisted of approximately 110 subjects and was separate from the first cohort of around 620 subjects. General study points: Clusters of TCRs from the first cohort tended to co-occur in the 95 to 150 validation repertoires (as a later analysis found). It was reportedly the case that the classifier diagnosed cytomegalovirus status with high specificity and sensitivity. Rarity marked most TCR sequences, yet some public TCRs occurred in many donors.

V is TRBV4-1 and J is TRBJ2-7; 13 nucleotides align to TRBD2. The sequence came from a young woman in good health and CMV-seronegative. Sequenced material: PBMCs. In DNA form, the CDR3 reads TGCGCCAGCAGGCCTAGGACTAGCGGGAGTTACGAGCAGTACTTC. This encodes CASRPRTSGSYEQYF.